The following is a TCR beta chain sequence with its context. The antigen remains unidentified. The sample comes from a study of T cell responses to AZD1222 COVID-19 vaccine. The method was immunoSEQ multiplex PCR; TCRdb's version includes in-frame clones alone and lacks a portion of them. The table records about 80,000 clones, 75% to 90% of them present only once. Study-level findings and limits: The study reported that nearly half of spike-specific TCRs target unmutated variant regions.

The sequencing here drew on peripheral blood, taken on day 0 of AZD1222 vaccination. The clonotype comes from an adult in good health.

CDR3 bases: TGTGCCAGCCCTCCGGACAGGGCCTCCTTCTCTGGGGCCAACGTCCTGACTTTC. Translating it yields CASPPDRASFSGANVLTF. The V call is TRBV18, the J call TRBJ2-6, with 8 positions matching TRBD1. Germline lookup yields CDR1 KGHSH and CDR2 LQKENI. The CDR3 contains 18 residues. V shed 8 bases, J shed 0 bases, and the junction held 12 bases outside the gene matches.